These 12 T cell receptor beta chains share one sample of origin, sequenced in a study of blood T cell repertoires in COVID-19. TCRdb keeps only in-frame clones here, not all; method: immunoSEQ multiplex PCR. The repertoire has about 370,000 clones, about 90% of them found once; the top ten carry about 9.4%. The sequencing input was peripheral blood. All receptors come from a woman aged 25 to 45 with COVID-19, enrolled during active disease.

The chain couples TRBV10-3 to TRBJ2-3; unclear D gene. V gave up 3 bases and J gave up 0 bases, with 4 bases separating them. CDR1 ENHRY and CDR2 SYGVKD come from the germline V gene. This CDR3 has 13 amino acids. As DNA, the CDR3 is TGTGCCATCAGTGACTCCAGCACAGATACGCAGTATTTT. The encoded protein is CAISDSSTDTQYF.

The chain couples TRBV12-1 to TRBJ1-5; no DNA check was done on the table's D call, TRBD1. TRBV12-1 is a pseudogene segment. The CDR3 has 16 amino acids. The CDR3 sequence is CASSSPGTLANQPQHF. The DNA of the CDR3 is TGTGCCAGCAGCTCCCCTGGGACACTCGCCAATCAGCCCCAGCATTTT.

The chain links TRBV19 to TRBJ2-1, with D maybe TRBD2 (6 bases). This CDR3 region has 14 residues. Trimming pared 3 bases from V and 5 bases from J, leaving 11 bases between. In germline, CDR1 is LNHDA, CDR2 SQIVND (reference sequence). The CDR3 DNA reads as TGTGCCAGTAGTATGCGACTAGGTAACAATGAGCAGTTCTTC. The encoded protein is CASSMRLGNNEQFF.

The gene calls are TRBV27 and TRBJ2-5; possibly TRBD1 for D (6 bases). CDR3 length: 15 amino acids. Trimming shortened V by 4 bases and J by 2 bases, and 14 bases separated the two germline ends. From germline, CDR1 is MNHEY and CDR2 SMNVEV (reference sequence). The CDR3 loop is CASSSWTEGQETQYF. For the CDR3, the DNA is TGTGCCAGCAGTTCGTGGACAGAGGGGCAAGAGACCCAGTACTTC.

The rearrangement joins TRBV5-4 to TRBJ2-2, with D tentatively TRBD1 (6 bases). This CDR3 has 16 residues. Germline lookup yields CDR1 SGHNT and CDR2 YYREEE (reference sequence). Trimming cost V 0 bases and J 7 bases, with 16 bases left between them. CDR3 region: CASSLAGTPRDGELFF. For the CDR3, the DNA is TGTGCCAGCAGCTTGGCCGGGACACCGAGGGACGGGGAGCTGTTTTTT.

The V call is TRBV5-1, the J call TRBJ2-5; TRBD1 matches 10 bases. With V trimmed by 0 bases and J by 5 bases, 1 base remained unmatched. This CDR3 has 14 amino acids. The germline CDR1 and CDR2 sequences are SGHRS and YFSETQ. The CDR3 DNA reads as TGCGCCAGCAGCTTGGGACAGGGGGCTGAGACCCAGTACTTC. Translation gives CASSLGQGAETQYF.

A remark on this clone: Other DNA sequences in the sample encode the same CDR3. The chain recombines TRBV18 with TRBJ1-2; D unresolved. The V gene lost 2 bases and the J gene lost 3 bases, with 7 bases spanning the gap. The CDR3 has 13 amino acids. Per the germline V gene, CDR1 is KGHSH and CDR2 is LQKENI. The CDR3, as DNA: TGTGCCAGCTCACCAGGGCAGGACTATGGCTACACCTTC. It codes for CASSPGQDYGYTF. The full variable domain, rest sourced from reference TRBV18 and TRBJ1-2, is NAGVMQNPRHLVRRRGQEARLRCSPMKGHSHVYWYRQLPEEGLKFMVYLQKENIIDESGMPKERFSAEFPKEGPSILRIQQVVRGDSAAYFCASSPGQDYGYTFGSGTRLTVV.

The chain carries TRBV4-1 and TRBJ2-7, with 9 bases matching TRBD1. The germline V gene has CDR1 MGHRA and CDR2 YSYEKL. The CDR3 is 15 residues long. V was clipped by 1 base and J by 2 bases; unmatched bases: 3. The CDR3 region has the DNA TGCGCCAGCAGCCAAGGCGGGACAGGGCCCTACGAGCAGTACTTC. This encodes CASSQGGTGPYEQYF.

The chain employs TRBV7-2 and TRBJ2-5; 9 nucleotides match TRBD2. V shed 4 bases, J shed 5 bases, and the junction held 8 bases outside the gene matches. The germline V gene has CDR1 SGHTA and CDR2 FQGNSA. This CDR3 comprises 15 residues. The CDR3 region has the DNA TGTGCCAGCAGCTCACGCGGCGGGAGGGGGGAGACCCAGTACTTC. This codes for CASSSRGGRGETQYF. The whole variable domain, remainder taken from reference TRBV7-2 and TRBJ2-5, is GAGVSQSPSNKVTEKGKDVELRCDPISGHTALYWYRQSLGQGLEFLIYFQGNSAPDKSGLPSDRFSAERTGGSVSTLTIQRTQQEDSAVYLCASSSRGGRGETQYFGPGTRLLVL.

The gene calls are TRBV5-1 and TRBJ2-7, with 7 bases that match TRBD2. Per the germline V gene, CDR1 is SGHRS and CDR2 is YFSETQ. The CDR3 contains 15 residues. J was trimmed by 2 bases and V by 4 bases; bases with no gene match: 9. The CDR3 DNA is TGCGCCAGCAGCCCGTTAGCGGGTATCACCTACGAGCAGTACTTC. Translated: CASSPLAGITYEQYF.

The chain employs TRBV18 and TRBJ1-5; a weak D match, TRBD1 (5 bases). Germline-derived CDR1 and CDR2 are KGHSH and LQKENI. With 5 bases removed from V and 0 bases from J, the gap between germline ends came to 14 bases. The CDR3 is made up of 16 amino acids. DNA for the CDR3: TGTGCCAGCTCATCGATGAGGACATATAGCAATCAGCCCCAGCATTTT. The encoded protein is CASSSMRTYSNQPQHF.

The rearrangement joins TRBV6-4 to TRBJ2-7, with 11 bases fitting TRBD2. Unmatched junction bases numbered 7, after V lost 9 bases and J lost 0 bases. This CDR3 comprises 15 residues. CDR1 and CDR2 from the germline V gene are MRHNA and SNTAGT. The CDR3, as DNA: TGTGCCAGAAACATAGCGGGAGGGCTCTCCTACGAGCAGTACTTC. Residues: CARNIAGGLSYEQYF.